Judged by abundance, the clone carrying this TCR beta chain is large. What it binds is not known. TCRdb's copy holds only in-frame clones and misses some; the assay was immunoSEQ multiplex PCR. In the table there are about 540 clones, roughly 21% of which are singletons. The data were taken from a study of sequential checkpoint blockade in melanoma. The wider study: Maintenance nivolumab came after either treatment sequence. Approximately 20 patients had tumor biopsies before treatment and at week 13.

Study results and caveats: About 30 times likelier clinical benefit followed increased tumor T-cell fraction and clonality.

The CDR3 covers 14 residues. V was pared by 7 bases and J by 8 bases, with 9 bases of the junction left unmatched. Germline CDR1 and CDR2: MDHEN and SYDVKM. Treatment described: randomized to nivolumab then ipilimumab (arm A) or the reverse (arm B). None of the patients previously received DNA-damaging chemotherapy. This chain uses TRBV28 with TRBJ1-4, with TRBD1 matching over 8 bases. This sequence was found in a human donor with melanoma. The material sequenced was tumor tissue (inferred from file names), taken from a patient given nivolumab and ipilimumab in sequence. CDR3 residues: CASNVRQGNEKLFF. Written as DNA, the CDR3 is TGTGCCAGCAATGTTAGACAGGGGAACGAAAAACTGTTTTTT.